This T cell receptor (beta chain) was found in a study of blood T cells in healthy people across ages. Study-level results: Naive and antigen-experienced cells were not separated, limiting conclusive comparison.

Next came a second PCR, run for about 6 to 11 cycles, which used a sample-barcoded 5' primer along with a J-beta primer mix. Each cDNA was tagged by a template-switch adaptor containing 12 random nucleotides. Per sample, CDR3-containing paired-end reads numbered at least 3 million. MiXCR, applied by TCRdb to the 5' RACE reads, yields one record per CDR3 protein. Among 600,000 to 650,000 distinct CDR3 sequences listed, about 54% were seen once. V was pared by 1 base and J by 5 bases, with 8 bases of the junction left unmatched. This CDR3 is 15 amino acids long. Per germline, CDR1 SGHKS and CDR2 YYEKEE (reference sequence). For this clonotype: Its antigen is unknown.

The origin of this receptor is a man aged 55-75 years in good health. This chain uses TRBV5-5 with TRBJ1-2, with 7 bases that match TRBD1. Material: blood. CDR3 protein: CASSLFGTAIYGYTF. The CDR3 bases are TGTGCCAGCAGCTTGTTCGGGACAGCCATTTATGGCTACACCTTC.